Listed here are 27 T cell receptor beta chains from one sample, sequenced in a study of shared clonotypes between healthy human individuals. Produced via immunoSEQ multiplex PCR; TCRdb's table is partial and in-frame only. The sample contains approximately 500,000 clones, 90% to 96% of which appear only once. The sequencing input was naive CD4+ T cells sorted from blood. As for subset: CD45RA+ positively selected. The receptors were sampled from a woman in her 30s in good health.

The chain links TRBV5-1 to TRBJ2-7; D assignment may be TRBD1 or TRBD2 (5 bases each). Trimming stripped 3 bases from V and 0 bases from J, with 10 bases between. The CDR3 spans 14 residues. Germline assignment: CDR1 SGHRS and CDR2 YFSETQ. In DNA, the CDR3 is TGCGCCAGCAGCTGGGACGGAGACTCCTACGAGCAGTACTTC. Its protein product is CASSWDGDSYEQYF. Full variable domain (rest looked up from reference TRBV5-1 and TRBJ2-7): KAGVTQTPRYLIKTRGQQVTLSCSPISGHRSVSWYQQTPGQGLQFLFEYFSETQRNKGNFPGRFSGRQFSNSRSEMNVSTLELGDSALYLCASSWDGDSYEQYFGPGTRLTVT.

This sequence joins TRBV18 and TRBJ2-7, with 7 bases matching TRBD1. V was clipped by 3 bases and J by 2 bases; unmatched bases: 10. The CDR3 extends over 16 amino acids. Germline CDR1 and CDR2: KGHSH and LQKENI. CDR3 region: CASSPPLTGLPYEQYF. The CDR3 bases are TGTGCCAGCTCACCCCCCCTGACAGGGTTACCCTACGAGCAGTACTTC. The variable domain in full, with the rest retrieved from reference TRBV18 and TRBJ2-7, is NAGVMQNPRHLVRRRGQEARLRCSPMKGHSHVYWYRQLPEEGLKFMVYLQKENIIDESGMPKERFSAEFPKEGPSILRIQQVVRGDSAAYFCASSPPLTGLPYEQYFGPGTRLTVT.

V is TRBV2 and J is TRBJ2-5; 7 bases match TRBD2. This CDR3 comprises 15 residues. Germline CDR1 is SNHLY and CDR2 is FYNNEI. V gave up 6 bases and J gave up 11 bases; unmatched junction bases: 18. The CDR3 bases are TGTGCCAGCAGAGAATTAGCGGGTTGGATTGGTGAGCAGTACTTC. It yields the protein CASRELAGWIGEQYF. Variable domain in full (rest from reference TRBV2 and TRBJ2-5): EPEVTQTPSHQVTQMGQEVILRCVPISNHLYFYWYRQILGQKVEFLVSFYNNEISEKSEIFDDQFSVERPDGSNFTLKIRSTKLEDSAMYFCASRELAGWIGEQYFGPGTRLLVL.

The chain employs TRBV18 and TRBJ2-5; the match to TRBD2 covers 11 bases. The tail of the sequence fits TRBJ2-7 better, so the J call may be wrong. Germline CDR1 is KGHSH and CDR2 is LQKENI. The CDR3 is made up of 13 amino acids. The CDR3 reads CASSLAGGHEQYF. DNA for the CDR3: TGTGCCAGCTCCCTAGCGGGAGGACACGAGCAGTACTTC.

This clone was picked up one time. The genes are TRBV28 and TRBJ1-5; 8 bases line up with TRBD1. V gave up 4 bases and J gave up 7 bases; unmatched junction bases: 6. CDR1 is MDHEN, CDR2 SYDVKM, per germline. The CDR3 is 14 amino acids. The CDR3 loop reads CASSSGQADQPQHF. The CDR3 DNA reads as TGTGCCAGCAGTTCGGGACAGGCGGACCAGCCCCAGCATTTT. Based on the CDR3 plus reference TRBV28 and TRBJ1-5, the full variable domain is DVKVTQSSRYLVKRTGEKVFLECVQDMDHENMFWYRQDPGLGLRLIYFSYDVKMKEKGDIPEGYSVSREKKERFSLILESASTNQTSMYLCASSSGQADQPQHFGDGTRLSIL.

The chain uses TRBV5-6 and TRBJ2-3; TRBD2 aligns across 9 bases. This CDR3 region has 17 residues. Germline CDR1 SGHDT, CDR2 YYEEEE. The junction had 7 bases not matched to a gene; V was cut back by 0 bases and J by 2 bases. This CDR3 reads CASSLALAGGTTDTQYF. CDR3 nucleotides: TGTGCCAGCAGCTTGGCGTTGGCGGGAGGGACCACAGATACGCAGTATTTT. Full variable domain (missing parts from reference TRBV5-6 and TRBJ2-3): DAGVTQSPTHLIKTRGQQVTLRCSPKSGHDTVSWYQQALGQGPQFIFQYYEEEERQRGNFPDRFSGHQFPNYSSELNVNALLLGDSALYLCASSLALAGGTTDTQYFGPGTRLTVL.

The CDR3: CASSLVRTGDTDTQYF. CDR3 coding DNA: TGTGCCAGCAGCTTAGTCCGGACAGGGGACACAGATACGCAGTATTTT. The chain has TRBV7-9 and TRBJ2-3; 9 positions agree with TRBD1. CDR3 length: 16 residues. The V and J ends lost 1 base and 2 bases, in that order; junction bases with no gene match: 4. Germline assignment: CDR1 SEHNR and CDR2 FQNEAQ (reference sequence).

The chain couples TRBV5-1 to TRBJ2-7, with D uncertain. The CDR3 is 13 residues long. CDR1 is SGHRS and CDR2 is YFSETQ in the germline V gene. V was shortened by 4 bases and J by 4 bases, with 12 bases between the two germline ends. CDR3 protein: CASSGPPRYEQYF. CDR3 DNA: TGCGCCAGCAGCGGGCCGCCGAGATACGAGCAGTACTTC.

The chain has TRBV7-9 and TRBJ2-5, with 9 positions matching TRBD1. Germline CDR1 reads SEHNR; CDR2 reads FQNEAQ (reference sequence). CDR3 length equals 14 residues. V was pared by 5 bases and J by 4 bases, with 5 bases of the junction left unmatched. CDR3 region: CASSLDRGGETQYF. CDR3 nucleotide sequence: TGTGCCAGCAGCCTGGACAGGGGCGGAGAGACCCAGTACTTC.

CDR3 in amino acids: CASSLVRDRDEQYF. The DNA for the CDR3 is TGTGCCAGCAGCTTAGTCCGGGACAGGGACGAGCAGTACTTC. V is TRBV7-8 and J is TRBJ2-7, with 9 bases fitting TRBD1. CDR3 length equals 14 residues. The germline V gene has CDR1 SGHVS and CDR2 FQNEAQ. V shed 1 base and J 5 bases; nucleotides not matched to a gene: 3.

This chain connects TRBV10-3 to TRBJ1-2; maybe TRBD1 (6 bases). The CDR3 is 11 amino acids. Germline CDR1 and CDR2: ENHRY and SYGVKD. Trimming pared 5 bases from V and 8 bases from J, leaving 9 bases between. CDR3 nucleotides: TGTGCCATCAGTTGGACAGACGGCTACACCTTC. Translated, it gives CAISWTDGYTF.

Here the CDR3 reads CSVANRGRETDTQYF. CDR3 nucleotide sequence: TGCAGCGTTGCCAACAGGGGGCGGGAGACAGATACGCAGTATTTT. The chain is built from TRBV29-1 and TRBJ2-3, with 9 bases matching TRBD1. The CDR3 sequence is 15 residues long. The V segment lost 4 bases and the J segment 3 bases; nucleotides outside the gene matches: 8. From germline, CDR1 is SQVTM and CDR2 ANQGSEA.

The CDR3 sequence: CASRGQGRREQYF. CDR3 DNA sequence: TGTGCCAGCAGGGGACAGGGGCGTCGCGAGCAGTACTTC. The chain links TRBV27 to TRBJ2-7; 10 bases are shared with TRBD1. After removal of 6 bases from V and 6 bases from J, the junction contained 5 bases not matched to a gene. CDR3 length: 13 residues. CDR1 MNHEY and CDR2 SMNVEV come from the germline V gene (reference sequence).

The genes are TRBV19 and TRBJ1-5; the D is unclear. Trimming pared 6 bases from V and 7 bases from J, leaving 10 bases between. The CDR3 covers 12 residues. The V gene's germline CDR1 is LNHDA and CDR2 SQIVND (reference sequence). CDR3 protein: CASSAKRQPQHF. Written as DNA, the CDR3 is TGTGCCAGTAGCGCTAAACGACAGCCCCAGCATTTT. Drawing the rest from reference TRBV19 and TRBJ1-5, the complete variable domain is DGGITQSPKYLFRKEGQNVTLSCEQNLNHDAMYWYRQDPGQGLRLIYYSQIVNDFQKGDIAEGYSVSREKKESFPLTVTSAQKNPTAFYLCASSAKRQPQHFGDGTRLSIL.

This clone has just one count. The chain carries TRBV29-1 and TRBJ2-5, with a possible D match to TRBD1 (6 bases). Germline V CDR1 and CDR2: SQVTM, ANQGSEA. Deletions cut 3 bases from V and 3 bases from J, with 8 bases between. The CDR3 has 12 amino acids. CDR3 coding DNA: TGCAGCGTTGATACAGGGAAAGAGACCCAGTACTTC. This gives the protein CSVDTGKETQYF.

This sequence joins TRBV6-5 and TRBJ1-1; 8 nucleotides align to TRBD1. V lost 2 bases and J lost 1; bases outside the gene matches: 3. The CDR3 runs 15 residues. Germline values: CDR1 MNHEY, CDR2 SVGAGI. The CDR3 region is CASSYTGQGNTEAFF. The CDR3, as DNA: TGTGCCAGCAGTTACACCGGACAGGGGAACACTGAAGCTTTCTTT.

This rearrangement joins TRBV11-2 to TRBJ2-5, with D uncertain. The V end lost 1 base, the J end lost 0 bases, and 12 bases lay between the germline ends. The CDR3 is made up of 16 amino acids. Per germline, CDR1 SGHAT and CDR2 FQNNGV. The CDR3 reads CASSLVLSLYQETQYF. As DNA, the CDR3 is TGTGCCAGCAGCTTAGTCCTCAGCCTTTACCAAGAGACCCAGTACTTC.

This clone appeared a single time. The genes are TRBV14 and TRBJ2-7, with D hard to call. CDR1 and CDR2 from the germline V gene are SGHDN and FVKESK. The CDR3 totals 14 residues. Trimming left V 4 bases short and J 3 bases short, with 13 bases between. The CDR3 region has the DNA TGTGCCAGCAGCCGCGGCTACCCCCGCTACGAGCAGTACTTC. It yields the protein CASSRGYPRYEQYF.

The V call is TRBV10-3, the J call TRBJ1-1; D gene uncertain. The CDR3 runs to 15 residues. Trimming shortened V by 4 bases and J by 0 bases, and 12 bases separated the two germline ends. CDR1 and CDR2 (germline): ENHRY, SYGVKD. CDR3 DNA sequence: TGTGCCATCAGTGTAATAGGAGGGATGAACACTGAAGCTTTCTTT. Translated: CAISVIGGMNTEAFF.

This rearrangement joins TRBV15 to TRBJ2-3; 8 nucleotides agree with TRBD1. Germline-derived CDR1 and CDR2 are LNHNV and YYDKDF (reference sequence). After removal of 0 bases from V and 5 bases from J, the junction contained 10 bases not matched to a gene. This CDR3 comprises 17 residues. The CDR3 coding sequence is TGTGCCACCAGCAGAGATGGGGGTGGACAGGGTCGAGATACGCAGTATTTT. This sequence encodes CATSRDGGGQGRDTQYF.

The chain joins TRBV25-1 to TRBJ2-3; D is tentatively TRBD1 or TRBD2 (5 bases each). CDR1 and CDR2 from the germline V gene are MGHDK and SYGVNS. The germline V and J ends were trimmed by 1 base and 2 bases, with 19 bases remaining between them. The CDR3 spans 18 residues. The CDR3 coding sequence is TGTGCCAGCAGTGAATCGAGGGTCTTAGACAGCCACACAGATACGCAGTATTTT. Translation gives CASSESRVLDSHTDTQYF.

This chain joins TRBV2 and TRBJ2-1; 7 bases are shared with TRBD2. The CDR3 is made up of 13 amino acids. The V gene's germline CDR1 is SNHLY and CDR2 FYNNEI. Germline trimming cut 5 bases from V and 7 bases from J; bases unmatched to any gene: 5. The CDR3 region has the DNA TGTGCCAGCAGTCGAGCGGGGCATAATGAGCAGTTCTTC. Translated, it gives CASSRAGHNEQFF.

This chain joins TRBV28 and TRBJ2-1; D is undetermined. Germline CDR1 is MDHEN and CDR2 is SYDVKM. The CDR3 loop spans 11 amino acids. Trimming pared 5 bases from V and 3 bases from J, leaving 2 bases between. This CDR3 reads CASSVYNEQFF. For the CDR3, the DNA is TGTGCCAGCAGTGTCTACAATGAGCAGTTCTTC.

The chain combines TRBV11-2 with TRBJ2-3; 10 positions match TRBD1. CDR3 length: 14 amino acids. CDR1 is SGHAT and CDR2 is FQNNGV in the germline V gene. V trimming: 8 bases; J trimming: 6 bases; junction bases outside the gene matches: 8. Here the CDR3 DNA reads TGTGCCAGCGGCGGGGACAGGGGTAGCGATACGCAGTATTTT. It yields the protein CASGGDRGSDTQYF. The entire variable domain, with the rest obtained from reference TRBV11-2 and TRBJ2-3, is as follows: EAGVAQSPRYKIIEKRQSVAFWCNPISGHATLYWYQQILGQGPKLLIQFQNNGVVDDSQLPKDRFSAERLKGVDSTLKIQPAKLEDSAVYLCASGGDRGSDTQYFGPGTRLTVL.

Concerning this clone itself: The junction and the germline gene differ at one end; a read error may be behind it. The chain has TRBV30 and TRBJ1-1, with 8 bases identical to TRBD1. CDR3 length: 13 residues. From germline, CDR1 is GTSNPN and CDR2 SVGIG (reference sequence). The CDR3 sequence: CAWSVQAWGQAHF. Here the CDR3 DNA reads TGTGCCTGGAGTGTACAGGCATGGGGACAGGCCCACTTT.

The V gene is TRBV30, the J gene TRBJ1-6, with D maybe TRBD1 (6 bases). The germline CDR1 and CDR2 sequences are GTSNPN and SVGIG (reference sequence). The CDR3 contains 13 residues. V was clipped by 3 bases and J by 5 bases, with 8 bases between them. CDR3 amino acids: CAWSNRDNSPLHF. As DNA, the CDR3 is TGTGCCTGGAGCAACAGGGATAATTCACCCCTCCACTTT.

This chain joins TRBV27 and TRBJ1-6; 9 bases line up with TRBD1. The germline gives CDR1 MNHEY, CDR2 SMNVEV (reference sequence). The CDR3 is 16 amino acids. J gave up 7 bases and V 5 bases, and 9 bases lay outside the gene matches. The CDR3 sequence: CASSNSGTGRNSPLHF. The CDR3 DNA reads TGTGCCAGCAGTAACTCCGGGACAGGGCGAAATTCACCCCTCCACTTT.